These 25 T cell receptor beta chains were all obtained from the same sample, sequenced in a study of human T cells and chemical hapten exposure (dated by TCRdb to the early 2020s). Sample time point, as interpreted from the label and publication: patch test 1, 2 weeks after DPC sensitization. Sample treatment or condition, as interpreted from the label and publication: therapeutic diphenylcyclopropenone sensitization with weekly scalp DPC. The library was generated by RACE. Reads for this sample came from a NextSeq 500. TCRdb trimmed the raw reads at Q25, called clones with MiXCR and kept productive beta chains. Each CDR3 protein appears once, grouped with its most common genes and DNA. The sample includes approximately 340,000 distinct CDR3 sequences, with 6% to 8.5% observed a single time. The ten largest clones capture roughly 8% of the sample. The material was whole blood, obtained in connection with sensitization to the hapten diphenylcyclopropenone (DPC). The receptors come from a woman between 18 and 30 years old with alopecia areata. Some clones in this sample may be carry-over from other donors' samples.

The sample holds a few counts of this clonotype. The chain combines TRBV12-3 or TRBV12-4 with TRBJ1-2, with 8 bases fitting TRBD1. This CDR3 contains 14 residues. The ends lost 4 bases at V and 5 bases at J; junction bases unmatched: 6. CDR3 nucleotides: TGTGCCAGCAGTTCCCTGGACAGGGCGTATGGCTACACCTTC. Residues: CASSSLDRAYGYTF.

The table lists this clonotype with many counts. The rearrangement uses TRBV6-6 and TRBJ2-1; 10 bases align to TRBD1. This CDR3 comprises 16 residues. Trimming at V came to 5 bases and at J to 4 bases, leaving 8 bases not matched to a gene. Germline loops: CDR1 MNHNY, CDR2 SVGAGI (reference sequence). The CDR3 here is CASSHGQGVLYNEQFF. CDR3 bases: TGTGCCAGCAGTCATGGACAGGGGGTCCTATACAATGAGCAGTTCTTC.

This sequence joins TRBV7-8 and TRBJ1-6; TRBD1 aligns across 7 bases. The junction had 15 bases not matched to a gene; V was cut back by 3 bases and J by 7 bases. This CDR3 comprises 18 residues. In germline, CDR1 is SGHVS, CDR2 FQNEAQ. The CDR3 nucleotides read TGTGCCAGCAGCTTGATACCTCCAACAGGGGTTCGGAATTCACCCCTCCACTTT. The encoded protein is CASSLIPPTGVRNSPLHF.

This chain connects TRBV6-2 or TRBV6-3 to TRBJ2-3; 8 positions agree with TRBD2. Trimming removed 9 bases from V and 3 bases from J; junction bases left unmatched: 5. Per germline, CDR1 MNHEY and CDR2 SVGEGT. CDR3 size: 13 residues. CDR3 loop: CASVRGETDTQYF. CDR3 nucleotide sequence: TGTGCCAGTGTGCGGGGGGAAACAGATACGCAGTATTTT.

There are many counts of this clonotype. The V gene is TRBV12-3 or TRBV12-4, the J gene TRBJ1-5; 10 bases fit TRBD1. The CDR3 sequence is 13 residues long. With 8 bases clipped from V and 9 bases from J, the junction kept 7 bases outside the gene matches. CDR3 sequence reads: CASHGTGEGPQHF. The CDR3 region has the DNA TGTGCCAGCCATGGGACAGGGGAAGGGCCCCAGCATTTT.

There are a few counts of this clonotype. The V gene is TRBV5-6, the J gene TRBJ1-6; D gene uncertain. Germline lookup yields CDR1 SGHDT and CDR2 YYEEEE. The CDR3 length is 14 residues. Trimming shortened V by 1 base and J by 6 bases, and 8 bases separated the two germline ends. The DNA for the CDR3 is TGTGCCAGCAGCTTGCGACTGCTTAATTCACCCCTCCACTTT. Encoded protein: CASSLRLLNSPLHF.

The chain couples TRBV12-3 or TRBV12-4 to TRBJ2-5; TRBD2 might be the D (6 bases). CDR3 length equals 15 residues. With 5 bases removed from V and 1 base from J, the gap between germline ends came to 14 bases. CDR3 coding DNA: TGTGCCAGCAGTCTACCCGGGACTTCCCAAGAGACCCAGTACTTC. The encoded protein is CASSLPGTSQETQYF.

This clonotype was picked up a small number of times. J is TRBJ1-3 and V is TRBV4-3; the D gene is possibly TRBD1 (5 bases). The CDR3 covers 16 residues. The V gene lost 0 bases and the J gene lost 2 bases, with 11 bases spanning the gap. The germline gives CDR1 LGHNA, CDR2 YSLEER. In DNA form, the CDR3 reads TGCGCCAGCAGCCAAGAATCAGGGTCTACTGGAAACACCATATATTTT. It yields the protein CASSQESGSTGNTIYF.

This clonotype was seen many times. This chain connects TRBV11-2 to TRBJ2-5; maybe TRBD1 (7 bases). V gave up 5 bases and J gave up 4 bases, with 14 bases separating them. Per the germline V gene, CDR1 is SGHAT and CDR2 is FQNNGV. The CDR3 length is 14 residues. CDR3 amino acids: CASSPRQGGETQYF. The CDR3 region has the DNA TGTGCCAGCAGCCCACGACAGGGAGGAGAGACCCAGTACTTC.

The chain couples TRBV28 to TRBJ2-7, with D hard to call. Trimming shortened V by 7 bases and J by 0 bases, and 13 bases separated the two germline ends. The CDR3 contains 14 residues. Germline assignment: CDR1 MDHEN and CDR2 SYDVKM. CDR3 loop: CASNARTSSYEQYF. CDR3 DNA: TGTGCCAGCAACGCACGGACGAGCTCCTACGAGCAGTACTTC.

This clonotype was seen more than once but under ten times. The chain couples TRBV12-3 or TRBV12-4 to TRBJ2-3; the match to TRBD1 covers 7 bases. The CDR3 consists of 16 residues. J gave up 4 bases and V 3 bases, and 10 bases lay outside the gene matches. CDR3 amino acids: CASSFSGTANPDTQYF. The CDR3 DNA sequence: TGTGCCAGCAGTTTTTCGGGGACAGCGAATCCAGATACGCAGTATTTT.

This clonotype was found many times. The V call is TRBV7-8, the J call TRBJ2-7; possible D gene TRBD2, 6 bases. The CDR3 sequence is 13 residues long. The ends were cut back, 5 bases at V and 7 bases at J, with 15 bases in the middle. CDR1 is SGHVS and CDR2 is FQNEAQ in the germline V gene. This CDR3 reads CASSPRGSREQYF. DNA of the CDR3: TGTGCCAGCAGCCCGCGGGGCTCGAGGGAGCAGTACTTC.

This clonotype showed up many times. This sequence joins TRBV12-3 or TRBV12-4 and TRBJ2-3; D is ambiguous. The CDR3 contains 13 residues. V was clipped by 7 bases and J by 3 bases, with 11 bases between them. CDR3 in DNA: TGTGCCAGCACCCTATTGAGTACAGATACGCAGTATTTT. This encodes CASTLLSTDTQYF.

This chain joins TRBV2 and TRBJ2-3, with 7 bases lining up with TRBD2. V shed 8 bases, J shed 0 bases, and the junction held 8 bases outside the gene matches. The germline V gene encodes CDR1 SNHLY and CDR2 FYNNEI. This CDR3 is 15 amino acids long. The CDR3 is CASLIGTISTDTQYF. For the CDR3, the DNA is TGTGCCAGCCTCATCGGGACTATCAGCACAGATACGCAGTATTTT.

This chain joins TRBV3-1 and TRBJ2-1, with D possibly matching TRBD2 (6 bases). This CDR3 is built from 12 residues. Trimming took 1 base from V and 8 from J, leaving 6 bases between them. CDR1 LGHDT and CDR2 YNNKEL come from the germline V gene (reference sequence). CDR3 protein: CASSQVADEQFF. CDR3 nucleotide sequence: TGTGCCAGCAGCCAAGTAGCGGATGAGCAGTTCTTC.

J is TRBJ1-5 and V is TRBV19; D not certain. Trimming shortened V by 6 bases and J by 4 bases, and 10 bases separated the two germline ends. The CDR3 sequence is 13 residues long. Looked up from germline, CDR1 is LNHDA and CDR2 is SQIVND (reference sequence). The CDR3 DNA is TGTGCCAGTAGCATGGACGGGAATCAGCCCCAGCATTTT. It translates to CASSMDGNQPQHF.

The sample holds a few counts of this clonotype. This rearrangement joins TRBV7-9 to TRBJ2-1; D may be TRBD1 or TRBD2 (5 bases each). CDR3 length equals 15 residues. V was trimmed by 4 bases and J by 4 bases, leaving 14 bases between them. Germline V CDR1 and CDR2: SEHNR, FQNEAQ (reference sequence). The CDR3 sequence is CASSSRDEIYNEQFF. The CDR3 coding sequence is TGTGCCAGCAGCTCCCGGGACGAAATTTACAATGAGCAGTTCTTC.

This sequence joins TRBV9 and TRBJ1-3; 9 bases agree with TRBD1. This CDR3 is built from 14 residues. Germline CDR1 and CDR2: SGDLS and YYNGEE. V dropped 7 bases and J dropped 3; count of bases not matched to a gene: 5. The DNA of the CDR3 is TGTGCCAGCCTAACAGGGGGCGATGGAAACACCATATATTTT. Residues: CASLTGGDGNTIYF.

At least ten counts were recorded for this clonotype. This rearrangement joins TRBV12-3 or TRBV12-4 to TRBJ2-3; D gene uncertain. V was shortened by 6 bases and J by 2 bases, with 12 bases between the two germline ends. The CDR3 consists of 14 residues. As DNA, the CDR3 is TGTGCCAGCAGCCCGGGCTCCACCACAGATACGCAGTATTTT. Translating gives CASSPGSTTDTQYF.

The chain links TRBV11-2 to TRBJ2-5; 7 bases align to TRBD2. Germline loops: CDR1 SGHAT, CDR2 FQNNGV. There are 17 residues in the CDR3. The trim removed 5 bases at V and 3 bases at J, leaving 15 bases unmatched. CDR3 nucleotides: TGTGCCAGCAGCCCCTCGGCTGGGGGGGGAGGGGAAGAGACCCAGTACTTC. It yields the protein CASSPSAGGGGEETQYF.

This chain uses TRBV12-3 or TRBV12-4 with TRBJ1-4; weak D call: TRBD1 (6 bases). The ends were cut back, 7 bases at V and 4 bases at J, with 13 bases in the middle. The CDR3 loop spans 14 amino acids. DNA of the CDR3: TGTGCCAGCAATGCCGGGACAATTAATGAAAAACTGTTTTTT. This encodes CASNAGTINEKLFF.

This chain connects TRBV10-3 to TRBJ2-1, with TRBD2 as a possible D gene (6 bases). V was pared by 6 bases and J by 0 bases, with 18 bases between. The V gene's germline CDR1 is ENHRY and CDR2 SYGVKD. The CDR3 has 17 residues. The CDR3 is CAISSGFRGSSYNEQFF. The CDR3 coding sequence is TGTGCCATCAGCTCCGGGTTCCGGGGGAGCTCCTACAATGAGCAGTTCTTC.

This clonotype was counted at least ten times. The CDR3 coding sequence is TGTGCCAGCAGCCGACAGGGTTGGATGAACACCGGGGAGCTGTTTTTT. Protein product: CASSRQGWMNTGELFF. The chain is built from TRBV7-2 and TRBJ2-2; 7 nucleotides match TRBD1. Germline V lookup: CDR1 SGHTA, CDR2 FQGNSA. This CDR3 spans 16 amino acids. V gave up 5 bases and J gave up 1 base; unmatched junction bases: 7. Variable domain in full (rest from reference TRBV7-2 and TRBJ2-2): GAGVSQSPSNKVTEKGKDVELRCDPISGHTALYWYRQSLGQGLEFLIYFQGNSAPDKSGLPSDRFSAERTGGSVSTLTIQRTQQEDSAVYLCASSRQGWMNTGELFFGEGSRLTVL.

As DNA, the CDR3 is TGTGCCAGCAGCTTTTTGTTGACTAGCGGAGACAATGAGCAGTTCTTC. It yields the protein CASSFLLTSGDNEQFF. The chain links TRBV7-9 to TRBJ2-1, with TRBD2 matching over 9 bases. The CDR3 sequence is 16 residues long. Germline trimming cut 3 bases from V and 5 bases from J; bases unmatched to any gene: 8. Germline V gene lookup returns CDR1 SEHNR and CDR2 FQNEAQ (reference sequence). The variable domain in full, with the rest retrieved from reference TRBV7-9 and TRBJ2-1, is DTGVSQNPRHKITKRGQNVTFRCDPISEHNRLYWYRQTLGQGPEFLTYFQNEAQLEKSRLLSDRFSAERPKGSFSTLEIQRTEQGDSAMYLCASSFLLTSGDNEQFFGPGTRLTVL.

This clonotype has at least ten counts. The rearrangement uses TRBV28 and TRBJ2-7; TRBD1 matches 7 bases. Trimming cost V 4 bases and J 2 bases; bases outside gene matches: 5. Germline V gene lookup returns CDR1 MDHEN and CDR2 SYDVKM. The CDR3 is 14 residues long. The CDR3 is CASSYQGDTYEQYF. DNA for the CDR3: TGTGCCAGCAGTTACCAGGGGGATACCTACGAGCAGTACTTC.